This is a list of T cell receptor beta chains from one sample in a study of T cell clonotyping in hematopoietic cell transplantation. Profiled with immunoSEQ multiplex PCR; TCRdb holds only in-frame clones, not every one. Here the sample spans about 80,000 clones, less than 96% being singletons. Sequencing used peripheral blood mononuclear cells, obtained before stem cell transplant. These TCRs come from a woman in her fifties or sixties with acute myeloid leukemia. Some clones in this sample may be carry-over from other donors' samples. Both conserved end residues are part of each CDR3. Each record gives: J gene, V gene, CDR3 protein.

TRBJ2-5 TRBV27 CASSPQGGVWETQYF
TRBJ2-5 TRBV6-5 CASRRGQETQYF
TRBJ2-7 TRBV7-2 CASSLGLALSYEQYF
TRBJ2-7 TRBV30 CAWSVFGGREQYF
TRBJ1-2 TRBV4-2 CASSLGSSDYGYTF
TRBJ2-2 TRBV30 CAWRGLAGRTGELFF
TRBJ2-3 TRBV28 CASTLSGPTDTQYF
TRBJ1-5 TRBV28 CASSSGGWIPPQHF
TRBJ2-2 TRBV7-9 CASSPGQNTGELFF
TRBJ1-3 TRBV28 CASSFRLRGNTIYF
TRBJ1-1 TRBV30 CAWKYGGNTEAFF
TRBJ1-5 TRBV5-1 CASSPTGNNQPQHF
TRBJ2-1 TRBV29-1 CSVEHISYNEQFF
TRBJ2-7 TRBV29-1 CSAMTLAYEQYF
TRBJ2-7 TRBV4-1 CASSQENSYEQYF
TRBJ1-2 TRBV30 CAWSIPINYGYTF
TRBJ1-1 TRBV18 CASSRLGDTEAFF
TRBJ1-3 TRBV1 CTSSGTGNDTIYF
TRBJ1-2 TRBV28 CASSFLGASGGYGYTF
TRBJ1-1 TRBV7-2 CASSLTGVEAFF
TRBJ1-1 TRBV5-1 CASSLDGAEAFF
TRBJ2-7 TRBV19 CASSRDSSYEQYF
TRBJ1-2 TRBV6-5 CASSRTEWGYTF
TRBJ1-1 TRBV29-1 CSVDRGNTEAFF
TRBJ1-1 TRBV29-1 CSVEGQGGGTEAFF
TRBJ1-4 TRBV6-1 CASSEARAASNEKLFF
TRBJ1-5 TRBV30 CAWSVDSNQPQHF
TRBJ1-2 TRBV18 CASSSRQDGYGYTF
TRBJ2-2 TRBV6-5 CASSWTSGGTGELFF
TRBJ1-6 TRBV5-1 CASSYGTDSPLHF
TRBJ1-3 TRBV28 CASSTPGAKRGNTIYF
TRBJ2-7 TRBV4-1 CASSHPPGHRPYEQYF
TRBJ1-5 TRBV6-6 CASYPNPWDREQPQHF
TRBJ2-2 TRBV27 CASRRTGSTGELFF
TRBJ1-6 TRBV6-6 CASSYSSGSPLHF
TRBJ2-2 TRBV19 CASSRGTGDTGELFF
TRBJ2-1 TRBV27 CASSLTTVSYNEQFF
TRBJ2-5 TRBV5-4 CASNPSWGQETQYF
TRBJ2-5 TRBV19 CASSIGGVGTGQETQYF
TRBJ2-7 TRBV5-1 CASGFRPFYEQYF
TRBJ2-7 TRBV19 CASRRDESYEQYF
TRBJ1-4 TRBV25-1 CASSKETGVYEKLFF
TRBJ1-2 TRBV30 CAWSGQSGGGYTF
TRBJ2-7 TRBV19 CASSAKTGTSYEQYF
TRBJ2-5 TRBV7-2 CASSPGPSGRAGETQYF
TRBJ1-1 TRBV27 CASSTAGQGVKIAFF
TRBJ2-1 TRBV7-3 CASSLTQGLDYNEQFF
TRBJ2-7 TRBV10-1 CASSEPGTAPEQYF
TRBJ2-7 TRBV7-9 CASRPGGQGAGEQYF
TRBJ2-1 TRBV29-1 CSVEDQRGLYNEQFF
TRBJ1-5 TRBV10-1 CASSEGLNQPQHF
TRBJ2-7 TRBV5-6 CASSFLYEQYF
TRBJ1-6 TRBV30 CAWSVQGYSPLHF
TRBJ1-1 TRBV14 CASSRTGDGTEAFF
TRBJ2-7 TRBV4-1 CASSQGLGAGQGEQYF
TRBJ2-3 TRBV7-9 CASSLVRDWPSTDTQYF
TRBJ1-1 TRBV5-1 CASSFHPHANTEAFF
TRBJ2-5 TRBV5-8 CASSKGTSGEQETQYF
TRBJ1-1 TRBV7-9 CASSLTPEGRWTEAFF